The 16 T cell receptor beta chains below come from one sample, sequenced in a study of OX40 agonist ivuxolimab in advanced cancers. The table came from immunoSEQ multiplex PCR; TCRdb's copy has only in-frame clones and leaves some out. The sample lists about 66,000 clones, about 81% occurring once. Material: CD4+ or CD8+ T cells sorted from blood, obtained in a trial of the OX40 agonist ivuxolimab. The receptors shown here come from an adult with an advanced solid tumor such as melanoma, head and neck, liver or kidney cancer.

A remark on this clone: Other nucleotide sequences in the sample specify the same CDR3. The chain joins TRBV2 to TRBJ1-1, with D possibly matching TRBD1 (6 bases). The CDR3 extends over 14 amino acids. Germline V lookup: CDR1 SNHLY, CDR2 FYNNEI. V was trimmed by 5 bases and J by 1 base, leaving 11 bases between them. The CDR3 bases are TGTGCCAGCAGTCAACAGGGTCCGAACACTGAAGCTTTCTTT. It yields the protein CASSQQGPNTEAFF.

V usage is TRBV27 and J usage is TRBJ2-5; D possibly corresponds to TRBD1 (6 bases). Germline CDR1 and CDR2: MNHEY and SMNVEV (reference sequence). V was cut by 6 bases and J by 0 bases, with 11 bases left in between. The CDR3 runs to 14 residues. CDR3 in amino acids: CASRNQGYQETQYF. CDR3 DNA sequence: TGTGCCAGCAGGAATCAGGGGTACCAAGAGACCCAGTACTTC.

The chain recombines TRBV5-1 with TRBJ2-5, with D tentatively TRBD2 (6 bases). Trimming stripped 4 bases from V and 5 bases from J, with 21 bases between. CDR3 length equals 16 residues. Per the germline V gene, CDR1 is SGHRS and CDR2 is YFSETQ. The CDR3 region has the DNA TGCGCCAGCAGCCTGGATCGGAGGGTAGCCGGGGAGACCCAGTACTTC. It translates to CASSLDRRVAGETQYF.

This clone was seen only a few times. The genes are TRBV27 and TRBJ1-2; 7 nucleotides line up with TRBD1. The V gene's germline CDR1 is MNHEY and CDR2 SMNVEV (reference sequence). V shed 5 bases and J 5 bases; nucleotides not matched to a gene: 5. The CDR3 is 13 residues long. In DNA form, the CDR3 reads TGTGCCAGCAGTACGGGACAGCGATATGGCTACACCTTC. Its translation is CASSTGQRYGYTF.

The chain couples TRBV6-5 to TRBJ2-7; tentative D call: TRBD1 (6 bases). The CDR3 has 15 residues. The V end lost 0 bases, the J end lost 2 bases, and 11 bases lay between the germline ends. From germline, CDR1 is MNHEY and CDR2 SVGAGI. The CDR3 DNA follows: TGTGCCAGCAGTTACTCGAAGGGACAAACCTACGAGCAGTACTTC. Residues: CASSYSKGQTYEQYF.

The chain combines TRBV4-1 with TRBJ2-2; D is ambiguous. The germline V gene has CDR1 MGHRA and CDR2 YSYEKL. The CDR3 runs to 12 residues. V was clipped by 1 base and J by 7 bases, with 4 bases between them. The DNA of the CDR3 is TGCGCCAGCAGCCAAGGCGACGGGGAGCTGTTTTTT. Residues: CASSQGDGELFF.

The rearrangement links TRBV14 to TRBJ2-7; weak D call: TRBD2 (5 bases). Trimming shortened V by 4 bases and J by 2 bases, and 12 bases separated the two germline ends. This CDR3 spans 14 amino acids. Germline CDR1 and CDR2: SGHDN and FVKESK. The CDR3 DNA reads as TGTGCCAGCAGCCTTCTCAGCGGACCCTACGAGCAGTACTTC. This encodes CASSLLSGPYEQYF.

This clone was picked up one time. The rearrangement joins TRBV7-2 to TRBJ2-7; 7 bases are a match to TRBD1. The CDR3 consists of 14 residues. CDR1 is SGHTA, CDR2 FQGNSA, per germline. V lost 5 bases, J lost 1 base, and 5 bases stayed unmatched. The CDR3 DNA reads as TGTGCCAGCAGCCTGGGACAGAAATCCTACGAGCAGTACTTC. This translates into CASSLGQKSYEQYF.

V gene TRBV5-1 combines with J gene TRBJ2-6; D possibly uses TRBD1 or TRBD2 (7 bases each). Germline CDR1 and CDR2: SGHRS and YFSETQ. Between the trimmed V and J ends, which lost 0 bases and 4 bases, there was a span of 17 bases. The length of the CDR3 is 18 residues. This CDR3 is CASSLGPSGGGGANVLTF. CDR3 in DNA: TGCGCCAGCAGCTTGGGGCCCTCAGGGGGGGGCGGGGCCAACGTCCTGACTTTC.

This chain joins TRBV9 and TRBJ1-5; D remains ambiguous. The germline V and J ends were trimmed by 4 bases and 4 bases, with 15 bases remaining between them. The V gene's germline CDR1 is SGDLS and CDR2 YYNGEE. The CDR3 is 15 residues long. The CDR3 DNA reads TGTGCCAGCAGCCCTCGGCGGGCTTCGAATCAGCCCCAGCATTTT. It translates to CASSPRRASNQPQHF.

As concerns this clone: One junction end disagrees with the germline gene, perhaps due to a read error. This rearrangement joins TRBV7-7 to TRBJ1-3, with D perhaps TRBD1 (6 bases). Germline V CDR1 and CDR2: SSHAT, FNYEAQ (reference sequence). The CDR3 covers 15 residues. CDR3 sequence: CASSSGAGDGNTIYF. CDR3 bases: TGTGCTAGCAGCTCCGGGGCAGGGGATGGAAACACCATATATTTT.

The chain has TRBV18 and TRBJ2-7, with D perhaps matching TRBD2 (6 bases). The V end was cut by 6 bases, the J end by 5 bases, with 8 bases between. Looked up from germline, CDR1 is KGHSH and CDR2 is LQKENI. CDR3 size: 11 residues. The chain's CDR3 is CASSGTDEQYF. In nucleotides, the CDR3 is TGTGCCAGCTCCGGGACTGACGAGCAGTACTTC.

The rearrangement joins TRBV5-1 to TRBJ2-5, with 11 nucleotides matching TRBD1. The CDR3 consists of 16 residues. Germline lookup yields CDR1 SGHRS and CDR2 YFSETQ. J lost 4 bases, V lost 2 bases, and 7 bases had no gene match. The CDR3 nucleotides are TGCGCCAGCAGCTTTGATGGGACAGGGGGTTCAGAGACCCAGTACTTC. Translating it yields CASSFDGTGGSETQYF.

The gene calls are TRBV30 and TRBJ2-5; D is unresolved. This CDR3 comprises 12 residues. The germline V gene encodes CDR1 GTSNPN and CDR2 SVGIG (reference sequence). V was cut by 0 bases and J by 5 bases, with 7 bases left in between. Here the CDR3 reads CAWSVSKETQYF. The DNA of the CDR3 is TGTGCCTGGAGTGTAAGTAAGGAGACCCAGTACTTC.

The gene calls are TRBV5-1 and TRBJ2-5; tentatively, D is TRBD1 or TRBD2 (5 bases each). V was cut by 4 bases and J by 5 bases, with 18 bases left in between. Per the germline V gene, CDR1 is SGHRS and CDR2 is YFSETQ. The CDR3 has 15 amino acids. The DNA for the CDR3 is TGCGCCAGCAGCCCCGAGGGTTGGGCAGGGGAGACCCAGTACTTC. Protein sequence: CASSPEGWAGETQYF.

This chain uses TRBV4-3 with TRBJ2-3, with no clear D. The CDR3 runs 17 residues. CDR1 LGHNA and CDR2 YSLEER come from the germline V gene. Trimming shortened V by 2 bases and J by 0 bases, and 15 bases separated the two germline ends. The CDR3, as DNA: TGCGCCAGCAGCCAAACCTTAGCTGACGCTAGCACAGATACGCAGTATTTT. Protein: CASSQTLADASTDTQYF.